A selection of T cell receptor beta chains follows, all from one sample in a study of blood T cell repertoires in COVID-19. The assay was immunoSEQ multiplex PCR, and TCRdb's table has in-frame clones only and misses some. Of under 350,000 clones listed, 75% to 85% are singletons. Sequencing was done on a sample of peripheral blood. Receptors originate from a human donor in a cohort sampled during active COVID-19. Each CDR3 is given with its conserved first and last residue. Fields, in order: V gene, D gene, clone size, J gene, CDR3 protein, CDR3 DNA. A D gene is named only where the DNA matches it firmly. Clone sizes are given selectively: once, few, many, or a class where the clone is expanded.

TRBV27	NA	NA	TRBJ1-2	CASSLEGEDGYTF	TGTGCCAGCAGTTTAGAAGGGGAGGATGGCTACACCTTC
TRBV10-3	NA	many	TRBJ2-2	CAISESTANTGELFF	TGTGCCATCAGTGAGTCGACAGCTAACACCGGGGAGCTGTTTTTT
TRBV5-1	TRBD2	NA	TRBJ2-3	CASSFERGRLTDTQYF	TGCGCCAGCAGCTTCGAGCGGGGACGATTAACAGATACGCAGTATTTT
TRBV19	NA	few	TRBJ1-5	CASSISLNQPQHF	TGTGCCAGTAGTATTTCCCTCAATCAGCCCCAGCATTTT
TRBV6-5	NA	NA	TRBJ2-7	CASGEWGDYEQYF	TGTGCCAGCGGCGAGTGGGGGGACTACGAGCAGTACTTC
TRBV6-5	NA	once	TRBJ1-2	CASSSTGHGYTF	TGTGCCAGCAGTAGCACAGGGCACGGCTACACCTTC
TRBV3-1/TRBV3-2	TRBD1	NA	TRBJ2-7	CASSRWDRLYEQYF	TGTGCCAGCAGCCGATGGGACAGACTCTACGAGCAGTACTTC
TRBV19	TRBD1	NA	TRBJ1-2	CASSEDRVAGYTF	TGTGCCAGTAGTGAGGACAGGGTGGCTGGCTACACCTTC
TRBV7-9	TRBD2	NA	TRBJ2-3	CASSLGAWLAGGDTQYF	TGTGCCAGCAGCTTAGGGGCCTGGCTAGCGGGGGGAGATACGCAGTATTTT
TRBV7-8	NA	NA	TRBJ2-1	CASSLGRRNEQFF	TGTGCCAGCAGCTTAGGAAGGAGGAATGAGCAGTTCTTC
TRBV2	TRBD1	NA	TRBJ2-7	CASTQGATYEQYF	TGTGCCAGCACCCAGGGGGCAACCTACGAGCAGTACTTC
TRBV4-1	TRBD2	NA	TRBJ2-3	CASSHEPGLYTDTQYF	TGCGCCAGCAGCCATGAACCGGGACTATACACAGATACGCAGTATTTT
TRBV5-5	TRBD1	once	TRBJ1-2	CASGSTGGDPPPYGYTF	TGTGCCAGCGGATCGACAGGGGGCGACCCTCCGCCTTATGGCTACACCTTC
TRBV11-2	TRBD1	NA	TRBJ2-3	CASSDRVFETDTQYF	TGTGCCAGCAGCGACAGGGTCTTCGAAACAGATACGCAGTATTTT
TRBV10-1	TRBD1	NA	TRBJ1-1	CASSVQGSTEAFF	TGCGCCAGCAGCGTACAGGGGAGCACTGAAGCTTTCTTT
TRBV24-1	NA	NA	TRBJ1-2	CATSDGEESYGYTF	TGTGCCACCAGTGATGGGGAGGAGAGCTATGGCTACACCTTC
TRBV24-1	TRBD1	NA	TRBJ2-7	CATSDPRQGPYEQYF	TGTGCCACCAGTGATCCCCGACAGGGACCCTACGAGCAGTACTTC
TRBV6-9	NA	NA	TRBJ1-2	CASGGRKNGYTF	TGTGCCAGCGGAGGGAGGAAGAATGGCTACACCTTC
TRBV28	TRBD1	NA	TRBJ1-1	CASSPLLGQGGEAFF	TGTGCCAGCAGTCCGCTCTTGGGACAGGGGGGTGAAGCTTTCTTT
TRBV19	NA	NA	TRBJ1-6	CASSISGIDNSPLHF	TGTGCCAGTAGTATATCGGGGATAGATAATTCACCCCTCCACTTT
TRBV19	TRBD1	NA	TRBJ1-2	CASSPSDRAGYTF	TGTGCCAGTAGTCCCAGCGACAGGGCCGGCTACACCTTC
TRBV30	NA	NA	TRBJ1-6	CAWKRRAGSGFGSPLHF	TGTGCCTGGAAACGTCGTGCAGGGTCCGGTTTTGGTTCACCCCTCCACTTT
TRBV30	NA	NA	TRBJ1-1	CAWSVFHSGTEAFF	TGTGCCTGGAGTGTCTTCCACTCAGGGACTGAAGCTTTCTTT
TRBV7-9	TRBD1	NA	TRBJ1-5	CASSWTGVAGPQHF	TGTGCCAGCAGCTGGACAGGGGTTGCCGGGCCCCAGCATTTT
TRBV2	NA	NA	TRBJ2-7	CASSDDSHYEQYF	TGTGCCAGCAGTGATGACAGTCACTACGAGCAGTACTTC
TRBV7-3	TRBD2	NA	TRBJ2-3	CASSLFLVTSGGERGTDTQYF	TGTGCCAGCAGCTTATTTTTGGTGACTAGCGGGGGGGAACGTGGCACAGATACGCAGTATTTT
TRBV19	NA	NA	TRBJ2-2	CASSIDPGLGELFF	TGTGCCAGTAGTATCGATCCCGGTTTGGGGGAGCTGTTTTTT
TRBV28	NA	few	TRBJ1-3	CASRRENTIYF	TGTGCCAGCAGAAGGGAGAACACCATATATTTT
TRBV5-1	NA	NA	TRBJ1-2	CASSPIPQGTGYTF	TGCGCCAGCAGCCCGATCCCCCAGGGGACCGGCTACACCTTC
TRBV24-1	NA	NA	TRBJ2-7	CATRHRGEQYF	TGTGCCACCAGACATAGAGGCGAGCAGTACTTC
TRBV6-5	NA	NA	TRBJ1-5	CASRSGFNQPQHF	TGTGCCAGCAGATCGGGATTCAATCAGCCCCAGCATTTT
TRBV25-1	NA	NA	TRBJ1-5	CASSEGGYQPQHF	TGTGCCAGCAGTGAGGGAGGATATCAGCCCCAGCATTTT
TRBV9	NA	NA	TRBJ1-5	CASSTTPGEQPQHF	TGTGCCAGCAGCACGACCCCGGGGGAGCAGCCCCAGCATTTT
TRBV6-6	NA	NA	TRBJ1-2	CASSYSMGGTYGYTF	TGTGCCAGCAGTTACTCGATGGGGGGTACCTATGGCTACACCTTC